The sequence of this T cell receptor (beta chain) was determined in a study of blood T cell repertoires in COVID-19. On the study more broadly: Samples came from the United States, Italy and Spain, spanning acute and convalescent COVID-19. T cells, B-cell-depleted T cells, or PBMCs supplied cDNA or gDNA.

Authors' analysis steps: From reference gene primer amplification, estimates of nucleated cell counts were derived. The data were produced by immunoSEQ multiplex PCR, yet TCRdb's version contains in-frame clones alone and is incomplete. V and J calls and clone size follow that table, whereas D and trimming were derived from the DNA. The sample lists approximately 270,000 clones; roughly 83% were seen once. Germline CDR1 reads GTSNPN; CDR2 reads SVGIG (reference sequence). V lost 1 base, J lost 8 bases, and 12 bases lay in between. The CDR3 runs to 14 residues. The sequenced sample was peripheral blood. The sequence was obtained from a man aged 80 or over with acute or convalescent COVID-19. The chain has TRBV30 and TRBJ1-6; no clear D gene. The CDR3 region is CAWSGGSGDSPLHF. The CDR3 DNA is TGTGCCTGGAGTGGAGGGTCTGGAGATTCACCCCTCCACTTT.